This passage covers 27 T cell receptor beta chains from one sample sequenced in a study of coeliac disease. Only in-frame clones appear in the TCRdb table, and some are missing; sequencing was by immunoSEQ multiplex PCR. The repertoire holds about 3,100 clones, with 55% to 70% as singletons. The source material was intraepithelial lymphocytes from the gut. The receptor set was obtained from a woman aged 40 to 50.

The chain has TRBV27 and TRBJ1-5; D is possibly TRBD1 (6 bases). The V and J ends lost 5 bases and 4 bases respectively, with 12 bases between them. CDR3 length: 14 amino acids. Per the germline V gene, CDR1 is MNHEY and CDR2 is SMNVEV (reference sequence). The chain's CDR3 is CASSPGQPNQPQHF. For the CDR3, the DNA is TGTGCCAGCAGTCCTGGACAGCCTAATCAGCCCCAGCATTTT.

The chain links TRBV10-3 to TRBJ2-7, with TRBD1 matching over 10 bases. The CDR3 has 15 amino acids. V lost 5 bases and J lost 7; bases outside the gene matches: 11. CDR1 ENHRY and CDR2 SYGVKD come from the germline V gene. The CDR3 nucleotides read TGTGCCATCAGTCAATCCGGGACAGGGGTGAGGGAGCAGTACTTC. Its protein product is CAISQSGTGVREQYF.

V usage is TRBV7-3 and J usage is TRBJ2-1; TRBD2 matches 12 bases. The V gene end was trimmed by 5 bases and the J gene end by 9 bases; junction bases not matched to a gene: 11. The germline V gene encodes CDR1 SGHTA and CDR2 FQGTGA. The CDR3 extends over 16 amino acids. CDR3 in amino acids: CASSELAGGEMGEQFF. CDR3 in DNA: TGTGCCAGCAGCGAGCTAGCGGGAGGGGAGATGGGTGAGCAGTTCTTC.

This clone showed up just once. This chain connects TRBV5-4 to TRBJ2-5, with 13 positions matching TRBD2. The CDR3 runs to 15 residues. Germline V gene lookup returns CDR1 SGHNT and CDR2 YYREEE (reference sequence). V shed 4 bases, J shed 4 bases, and the junction held 4 bases outside the gene matches. The CDR3 region is CASSLRTSGRETQYF. The CDR3 DNA reads TGTGCCAGCAGCCTGCGGACTAGCGGGAGAGAGACCCAGTACTTC.

The chain has TRBV4-1 and TRBJ2-1, with 12 bases fitting TRBD2. After removal of 6 bases from V and 7 bases from J, the junction contained 4 bases not matched to a gene. In germline, CDR1 is MGHRA, CDR2 YSYEKL. CDR3 length: 14 amino acids. This CDR3 reads CASRGLAGWNEQFF. In nucleotides, the CDR3 is TGCGCCAGCAGAGGACTAGCGGGATGGAATGAGCAGTTCTTC.

The chain combines TRBV15 with TRBJ2-1; 7 nucleotides match TRBD1. The CDR3 length is 16 residues. Trimming at V came to 0 bases and at J to 6 bases, leaving 8 bases not matched to a gene. From germline, CDR1 is LNHNV and CDR2 YYDKDF (reference sequence). CDR3: CATSRDQGQYLNEQFF. The CDR3 nucleotides read TGTGCCACCAGCAGAGATCAGGGACAGTATCTCAATGAGCAGTTCTTC.

The J gene is TRBJ2-1, the V gene TRBV27, with a possible D match to TRBD2 (5 bases). Looked up from germline, CDR1 is MNHEY and CDR2 is SMNVEV (reference sequence). Trimming left V 9 bases short and J 0 bases short, with 12 bases between. The CDR3 length is 14 residues. The DNA for the CDR3 is TGTGCCAGTGTAAGCGGCAGCTCCTACAATGAGCAGTTCTTC. Protein sequence: CASVSGSSYNEQFF.

This clone showed up just a few times. The chain couples TRBV19 to TRBJ2-1; the match to TRBD2 covers 11 bases. Germline CDR1 reads LNHDA; CDR2 reads SQIVND (reference sequence). The CDR3 is 13 residues long. The junction had 3 bases not matched to a gene; V was cut back by 7 bases and J by 7 bases. DNA for the CDR3: TGTGCCAGTACAAGGACTAGCGGGAATGAGCAGTTCTTC. This encodes CASTRTSGNEQFF.

CDR3 amino acids: CASNPGQGANYTF. The CDR3 coding sequence is TGTGCCAGCAATCCCGGACAGGGGGCAAATTACACCTTC. This chain connects TRBV6-1 to TRBJ1-2, with 11 nucleotides matching TRBD1. Germline CDR1 reads MNHNS; CDR2 reads SASEGT. V was clipped by 7 bases and J by 11 bases; unmatched bases: 9. This CDR3 comprises 13 residues.

This chain's CDR3 is CASSPGTAGLYGYTF. CDR3 bases: TGTGCCAGCAGCCCTGGGACAGCCGGACTCTATGGCTACACCTTC. This sequence joins TRBV5-5 and TRBJ1-2; 7 nucleotides line up with TRBD1. The CDR3 totals 15 residues. Trimming removed 4 bases from V and 4 bases from J; junction bases left unmatched: 10. Germline values: CDR1 SGHKS, CDR2 YYEKEE (reference sequence). Together with reference TRBV5-5 and TRBJ1-2, the CDR3 gives the full variable domain: DAGVTQSPTHLIKTRGQQVTLRCSPISGHKSVSWYQQVLGQGPQFIFQYYEKEERGRGNFPDRFSARQFPNYSSELNVNALLLGDSALYLCASSPGTAGLYGYTFGSGTRLTVV.

This chain links TRBV10-2 with TRBJ2-7; the match to TRBD2 covers 8 bases. This CDR3 contains 15 residues. V shed 7 bases and J 5 bases; nucleotides not matched to a gene: 13. Germline V lookup: CDR1 WSHSY, CDR2 SAAADI. For the CDR3, the DNA is TGCGCCAGCAAGGGTATTAGCGGGATATTTGACGAGCAGTACTTC. This encodes CASKGISGIFDEQYF.

The chain couples TRBV11-1 to TRBJ2-1, with D tentatively TRBD1 (5 bases). Germline V gene data show CDR1 as SGHAT and CDR2 as FQDESV (reference sequence). The CDR3 is 13 residues long. Trimming cost V 4 bases and J 6 bases, with 10 bases left between them. As DNA, the CDR3 is TGTGCCAGCAGCTCCCAGGGATTCAATGAGCAGTTCTTC. Translated, it gives CASSSQGFNEQFF. Full variable domain (outside the CDR3, taken from reference TRBV11-1 and TRBJ2-1): EAEVAQSPRYKITEKSQAVAFWCDPISGHATLYWYRQILGQGPELLVQFQDESVVDDSQLPKDRFSAERLKGVDSTLKIQPAELGDSAMYLCASSSQGFNEQFFGPGTRLTVL.

The chain has TRBV5-1 and TRBJ2-7; D is possibly TRBD2 (6 bases). CDR1 is SGHRS, CDR2 YFSETQ, per germline. The CDR3 extends over 13 amino acids. V was pared by 2 bases and J by 7 bases, with 13 bases between. CDR3 region: CASSFSLAREQYF. The CDR3 DNA sequence: TGCGCCAGCAGCTTTTCACTAGCTCGGGAGCAGTACTTC.

This rearrangement joins TRBV28 to TRBJ1-5, with TRBD1 matching over 9 bases. The V gene end was trimmed by 8 bases and the J gene end by 7 bases; junction bases not matched to a gene: 12. Germline CDR1 MDHEN, CDR2 SYDVKM. This CDR3 contains 15 residues. In nucleotides, the CDR3 is TGTGCCAGCCTGGGGGCGGGACAGGGTCTACAGCCCCAGCATTTT. Amino acid sequence: CASLGAGQGLQPQHF. Based on the CDR3 plus reference TRBV28 and TRBJ1-5, the full variable domain is DVKVTQSSRYLVKRTGEKVFLECVQDMDHENMFWYRQDPGLGLRLIYFSYDVKMKEKGDIPEGYSVSREKKERFSLILESASTNQTSMYLCASLGAGQGLQPQHFGDGTRLSIL.

The CDR3 loop is CASSVSGTSGSDTQYF. CDR3 DNA sequence: TGTGCCAGCAGCGTATCCGGGACTAGCGGGAGTGATACGCAGTATTTT. The chain combines TRBV9 with TRBJ2-3, with 14 nucleotides matching TRBD2. The CDR3 contains 16 residues. The germline V gene encodes CDR1 SGDLS and CDR2 YYNGEE. J was trimmed by 6 bases and V by 1 base; bases with no gene match: 4.

The J gene is TRBJ1-2, the V gene TRBV2; 8 bases align to TRBD1. The V gene end was trimmed by 6 bases and the J gene end by 1 base; junction bases not matched to a gene: 7. The CDR3 consists of 15 residues. Germline-derived CDR1 and CDR2 are SNHLY and FYNNEI. The CDR3, as DNA: TGTGCCAGCAGCCTGACAGGGGCCAATAACTATGGCTACACCTTC. Protein sequence: CASSLTGANNYGYTF.

The CDR3 DNA reads as TGTGCCAGTAGTCCCATTCCGGGACAGGACACCGGGGAGCTGTTTTTT. This translates into CASSPIPGQDTGELFF. The rearrangement uses TRBV19 and TRBJ2-2; 8 bases are a match to TRBD1. CDR1 LNHDA and CDR2 SQIVND come from the germline V gene (reference sequence). The V and J ends lost 5 bases and 3 bases, in that order; junction bases with no gene match: 8. The CDR3 is made up of 16 amino acids.

This clone was detected a few times. The chain joins TRBV11-2 to TRBJ2-5; 7 positions agree with TRBD2. The CDR3 runs to 15 residues. Germline V gene lookup returns CDR1 SGHAT and CDR2 FQNNGV. V was pared by 1 base and J by 10 bases, with 12 bases of the junction left unmatched. The CDR3 DNA is TGTGCCAGCAGCTTAGCTCCGGCGGGGGAGGTCGGCCAGTACTTC. This translates into CASSLAPAGEVGQYF.

V is TRBV29-1 and J is TRBJ1-3; a weak D match, TRBD1 (5 bases). This CDR3 has 14 residues. V was shortened by 2 bases and J by 3 bases, with 11 bases between the two germline ends. Germline V gene sequence: CDR1 SQVTM, CDR2 ANQGSEA. The CDR3 loop reads CSVETPGFGNTIYF. CDR3 nucleotide sequence: TGCAGCGTTGAAACACCAGGGTTTGGAAACACCATATATTTT.

The chain employs TRBV7-2 and TRBJ1-1; D is possibly TRBD1 (5 bases). V lost 5 bases, J lost 0 bases, and 13 bases lay in between. Per germline, CDR1 SGHTA and CDR2 FQGNSA. The CDR3 totals 15 residues. CDR3 sequence (DNA): TGTGCCAGCAGCCCACGGACAAACTTGAACACTGAAGCTTTCTTT. Its protein is CASSPRTNLNTEAFF.

The chain recombines TRBV6-1 with TRBJ1-5; maybe TRBD1 (6 bases). The V and J ends lost 4 bases and 3 bases respectively, with 10 bases between them. The CDR3 has 14 residues. CDR1 and CDR2 from the germline V gene are MNHNS and SASEGT. The CDR3: CASSVGQNNQPQHF. CDR3 coding DNA: TGTGCCAGCAGTGTCGGACAGAACAATCAGCCCCAGCATTTT.

The chain combines TRBV2 with TRBJ2-1; D may be TRBD1 (5 bases). V shed 8 bases and J shed 4 bases, with 6 bases lying between them. The CDR3 has 11 amino acids. Per the germline V gene, CDR1 is SNHLY and CDR2 is FYNNEI. CDR3 amino acids: CASDSYNEQFF. The CDR3 DNA sequence: TGTGCCAGCGACAGTTACAATGAGCAGTTCTTC.

The CDR3 here is CASSSLAGGSAAGELFF. The CDR3 DNA reads as TGTGCCAGCAGCTCACTAGCGGGAGGATCTGCGGCCGGGGAGCTGTTTTTT. The rearrangement uses TRBV5-4 and TRBJ2-2; 12 bases match TRBD2. The junction had 9 bases not matched to a gene; V was cut back by 3 bases and J by 6 bases. The CDR3 covers 17 residues. Germline CDR1 SGHNT, CDR2 YYREEE (reference sequence).

This clone was counted between two and nine times. The chain uses TRBV2 and TRBJ1-2; no clear D gene. The CDR3 sequence is 13 residues long. Germline V gene lookup returns CDR1 SNHLY and CDR2 FYNNEI. Trimming removed 4 bases from V and 0 bases from J, with 6 bases in between. CDR3 nucleotides: TGTGCCAGCAGTGGCACAGCTAACTATGGCTACACCTTC. This sequence encodes CASSGTANYGYTF.

V and J are TRBV2 and TRBJ1-2; D perhaps matches TRBD1 (5 bases). The CDR3 spans 15 residues. Trimming left V 4 bases short and J 5 bases short, with 17 bases between. The germline CDR1 and CDR2 sequences are SNHLY and FYNNEI. The CDR3 spells CASSVNIKTVYGYTF. The CDR3 coding sequence is TGTGCCAGCAGTGTAAACATCAAGACAGTTTATGGCTACACCTTC.

This clone was counted between two and nine times. The chain recombines TRBV5-1 with TRBJ2-3; no reliable D call. V was clipped by 0 bases and J by 4 bases, with 3 bases between them. This CDR3 has 12 amino acids. CDR1 and CDR2 from the germline V gene are SGHRS and YFSETQ. Here the CDR3 reads CASSLAADTQYF. CDR3 DNA: TGCGCCAGCAGCTTGGCAGCAGATACGCAGTATTTT.

V usage is TRBV5-4 and J usage is TRBJ2-7; TRBD1 is a possible D gene (6 bases). CDR3 length: 13 amino acids. V lost 0 bases and J 6 bases, leaving 10 bases between the germline ends. Germline assignment: CDR1 SGHNT and CDR2 YYREEE (reference sequence). This CDR3 is CASSLGRGSEQYF. CDR3 DNA: TGTGCCAGCAGCTTGGGCAGGGGTAGCGAGCAGTACTTC.